This T cell receptor (beta chain) appears in the sequencing data of a study of CD8 T cells in Susac syndrome. Germline loops: CDR1 SGHAT, CDR2 FQNNGV. The CDR3 covers 12 residues. V was trimmed by 2 bases and J by 9 bases, leaving 8 bases between them. RNA totalling about 0.45 to 1 ug underwent reverse transcription with random hexamers. Amplification of the TCR beta CDR3 was carried out by immunoSEQ multiplex PCR, which spanned a total of 54 Vbeta and 13 Jbeta segments. TCRdb reprocessed the immunoSEQ multiplex PCR reads via MiXCR and lists one record per CDR3 protein. Here the sample spans about 120,000 distinct CDR3 sequences, 94% being singletons. Sequencing targeted TCR beta in T cells from blood (CD8+ and CD4+).

The chain carries TRBV11-2 and TRBJ2-1, with D possibly being TRBD2 (5 bases). The source of this sequence is a human donor in good health. Source material: CD4+ T cells from PBMCs. The CDR3 region is CASSLTRGEQFF. CDR3 DNA sequence: TGTGCCAGCAGCTTAACCCGGGGTGAGCAGTTCTTC. Full variable domain (outside the CDR3, taken from reference TRBV11-2 and TRBJ2-1): EAGVAQSPRYKIIEKRQSVAFWCNPISGHATLYWYQQILGQGPKLLIQFQNNGVVDDSQLPKDRFSAERLKGVDSTLKIQPAKLEDSAVYLCASSLTRGEQFFGPGTRLTVL.